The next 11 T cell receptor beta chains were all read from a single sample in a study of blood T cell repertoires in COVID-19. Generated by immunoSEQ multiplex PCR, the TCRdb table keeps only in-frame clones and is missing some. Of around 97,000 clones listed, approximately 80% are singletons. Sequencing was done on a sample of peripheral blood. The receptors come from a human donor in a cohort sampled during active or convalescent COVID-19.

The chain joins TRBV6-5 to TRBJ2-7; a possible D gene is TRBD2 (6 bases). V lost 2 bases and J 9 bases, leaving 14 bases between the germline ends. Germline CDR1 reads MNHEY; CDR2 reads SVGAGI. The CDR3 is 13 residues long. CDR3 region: CASSYRSSGGQYF. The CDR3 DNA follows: TGTGCCAGCAGTTACCGCTCATCCGGGGGGCAGTACTTC.

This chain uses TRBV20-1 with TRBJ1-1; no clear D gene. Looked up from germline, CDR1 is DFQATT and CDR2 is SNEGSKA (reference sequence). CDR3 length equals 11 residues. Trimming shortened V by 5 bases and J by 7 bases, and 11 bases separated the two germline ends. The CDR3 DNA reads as TGCAGTGCTGATAACTCGATTGAAGCTTTCTTT. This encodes CSADNSIEAFF.

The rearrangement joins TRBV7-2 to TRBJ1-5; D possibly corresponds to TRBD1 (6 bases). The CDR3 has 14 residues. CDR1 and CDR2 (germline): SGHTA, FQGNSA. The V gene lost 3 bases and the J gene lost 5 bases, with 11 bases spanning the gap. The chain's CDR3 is CASSFGGADQPQHF. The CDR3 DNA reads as TGTGCCAGCAGCTTCGGGGGGGCGGATCAGCCCCAGCATTTT. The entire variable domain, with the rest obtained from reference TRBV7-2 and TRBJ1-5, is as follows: GAGVSQSPSNKVTEKGKDVELRCDPISGHTALYWYRQSLGQGLEFLIYFQGNSAPDKSGLPSDRFSAERTGGSVSTLTIQRTQQEDSAVYLCASSFGGADQPQHFGDGTRLSIL.

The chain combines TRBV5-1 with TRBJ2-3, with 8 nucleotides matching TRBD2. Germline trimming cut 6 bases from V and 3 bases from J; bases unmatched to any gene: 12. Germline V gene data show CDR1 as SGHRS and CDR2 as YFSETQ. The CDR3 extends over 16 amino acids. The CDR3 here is CASKVASGGGTDTQYF. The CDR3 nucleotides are TGCGCCAGCAAAGTGGCCAGCGGGGGCGGTACAGATACGCAGTATTTT.

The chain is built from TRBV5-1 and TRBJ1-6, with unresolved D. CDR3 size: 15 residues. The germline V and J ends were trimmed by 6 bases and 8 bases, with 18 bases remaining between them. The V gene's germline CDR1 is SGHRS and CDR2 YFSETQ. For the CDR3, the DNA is TGCGCCAGCACCCAATCGGGAAGGTGGGATTCACCCCTCCACTTT. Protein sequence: CASTQSGRWDSPLHF.

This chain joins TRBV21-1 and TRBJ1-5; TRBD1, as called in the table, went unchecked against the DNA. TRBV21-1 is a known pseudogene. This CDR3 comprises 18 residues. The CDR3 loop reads CASSKKMRGTGDHQPQHF. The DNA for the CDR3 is TGTGCCAGCAGCAAAAAGATGCGTGGGACAGGGGACCATCAGCCCCAGCATTTT.

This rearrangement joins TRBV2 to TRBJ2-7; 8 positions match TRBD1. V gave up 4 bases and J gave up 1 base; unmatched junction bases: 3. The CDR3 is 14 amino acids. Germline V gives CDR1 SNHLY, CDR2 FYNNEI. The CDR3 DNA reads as TGTGCCAGCAGTGCCGGGACAGGATCCTACGAGCAGTACTTC. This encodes CASSAGTGSYEQYF. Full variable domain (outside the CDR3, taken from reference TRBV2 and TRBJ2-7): EPEVTQTPSHQVTQMGQEVILRCVPISNHLYFYWYRQILGQKVEFLVSFYNNEISEKSEIFDDQFSVERPDGSNFTLKIRSTKLEDSAMYFCASSAGTGSYEQYFGPGTRLTVT.

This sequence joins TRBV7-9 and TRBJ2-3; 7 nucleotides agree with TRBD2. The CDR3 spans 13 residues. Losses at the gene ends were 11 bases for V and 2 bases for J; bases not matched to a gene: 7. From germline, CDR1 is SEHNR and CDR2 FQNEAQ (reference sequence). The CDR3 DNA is TGTGCCGTCACGGGGGGAAACACAGATACGCAGTATTTT. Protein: CAVTGGNTDTQYF.

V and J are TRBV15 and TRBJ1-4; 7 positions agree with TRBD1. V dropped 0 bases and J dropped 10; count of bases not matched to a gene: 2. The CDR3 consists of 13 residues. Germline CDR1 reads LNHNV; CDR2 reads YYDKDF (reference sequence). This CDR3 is CATSRDRTGKLFF. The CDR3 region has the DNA TGTGCCACCAGCAGAGATAGGACAGGAAAACTGTTTTTT.

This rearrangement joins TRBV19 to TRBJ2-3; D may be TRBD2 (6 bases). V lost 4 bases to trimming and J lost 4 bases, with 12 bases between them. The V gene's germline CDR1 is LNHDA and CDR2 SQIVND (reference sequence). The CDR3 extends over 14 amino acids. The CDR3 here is CASSTGGRPDTQYF. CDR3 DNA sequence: TGTGCCAGTAGTACCGGGGGTAGGCCAGATACGCAGTATTTT.

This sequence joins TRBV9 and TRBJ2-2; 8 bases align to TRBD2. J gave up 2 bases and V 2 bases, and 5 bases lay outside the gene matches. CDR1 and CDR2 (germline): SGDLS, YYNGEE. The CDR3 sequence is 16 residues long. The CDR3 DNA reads TGTGCCAGCAGCGTCGCCGGGACTAGAAACACCGGGGAGCTGTTTTTT. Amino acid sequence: CASSVAGTRNTGELFF.